Listed below are T cell receptor beta chains from one sample, sequenced in a study of T cells after yellow fever vaccination. A single record per CDR3 protein comes from TCRdb applying MiXCR to the 5' RACE reads. This table has 550,000 to 750,000 distinct CDR3 sequences, roughly 14% appearing once. The sample in question was PBMCs, obtained on the day of the yellow fever booster vaccination. The receptors here all came from a young man who received the YFV17D yellow fever vaccine. Both conserved end residues are part of each CDR3. Fields, in order: V gene, J gene, CDR3 protein.

v_call: TRBV6-5
j_call: TRBJ2-3
cdr3_aa: CASSYPGQPTDTQYF

v_call: TRBV7-2
j_call: TRBJ2-6
cdr3_aa: CASTFWFSGANVLTF

v_call: TRBV18
j_call: TRBJ2-5
cdr3_aa: CASSPPGRWETQYF

v_call: TRBV7-2
j_call: TRBJ1-3
cdr3_aa: CASSPRVGSGNTIYF

v_call: TRBV29-1
j_call: TRBJ2-7
cdr3_aa: CSVYQGDRGYEQYF

v_call: TRBV30
j_call: TRBJ2-1
cdr3_aa: CAWNHRWMGNEQFF

v_call: TRBV15
j_call: TRBJ2-7
cdr3_aa: CATSQLAAGGGYEQYF

v_call: TRBV7-6
j_call: TRBJ2-4
cdr3_aa: CASSFPAGTSVNKNIQYF

v_call: TRBV20-1
j_call: TRBJ2-2
cdr3_aa: CSARDSLAGPSTGELFF

v_call: TRBV5-1
j_call: TRBJ1-1
cdr3_aa: CASSPRSGGGGGTEAFF

v_call: TRBV20-1
j_call: TRBJ2-1
cdr3_aa: CSADSPVYAWDEQFF

v_call: TRBV25-1
j_call: TRBJ2-6
cdr3_aa: CASSGYRDLLGGANVLTF

v_call: TRBV27
j_call: TRBJ1-1
cdr3_aa: CASSLTRPQGFGTEAFF

v_call: TRBV29-1
j_call: TRBJ1-3
cdr3_aa: CSVEDGVRNTIYF

v_call: TRBV4-3
j_call: TRBJ1-5
cdr3_aa: CASSQAGYQPQHF

v_call: TRBV6-5
j_call: TRBJ2-5
cdr3_aa: CASNYGASAYF

v_call: TRBV20-1
j_call: TRBJ1-2
cdr3_aa: CSAVKGGTNYGYTF

v_call: TRBV5-1
j_call: TRBJ2-3
cdr3_aa: CASSYPGTGIVTDTQYF

v_call: TRBV9
j_call: TRBJ2-2
cdr3_aa: CASTQGRGTGELFF

v_call: TRBV9
j_call: TRBJ2-7
cdr3_aa: CASSGSPGYEQYF

v_call: TRBV12-3/TRBV12-4
j_call: TRBJ1-5
cdr3_aa: CASTLSDNQPQHF

v_call: TRBV20-1
j_call: TRBJ2-5
cdr3_aa: CSAITQGETQYF

v_call: TRBV11-2
j_call: TRBJ2-1
cdr3_aa: CASSLRLTSSSYNEQFF

v_call: TRBV5-1
j_call: TRBJ2-1
cdr3_aa: CASSFGQGQTKSSYNEQFF

v_call: TRBV5-1
j_call: TRBJ2-2
cdr3_aa: CASSLGTSGRALVTGELFF

v_call: TRBV12-3/TRBV12-4
j_call: TRBJ2-5
cdr3_aa: CASSLGGTGAETQYF

v_call: TRBV5-5
j_call: TRBJ2-1
cdr3_aa: CASSLVGLAYNEQFF

v_call: TRBV29-1
j_call: TRBJ2-1
cdr3_aa: CSAGTRFYNEQFF

v_call: TRBV9
j_call: TRBJ2-1
cdr3_aa: CASSPRYSYNEQFF

v_call: TRBV20-1
j_call: TRBJ2-1
cdr3_aa: CSASDRDSSYNEQFF

v_call: TRBV5-4
j_call: TRBJ2-1
cdr3_aa: CASSEQGLYNEQFF

v_call: TRBV5-1
j_call: TRBJ2-4
cdr3_aa: CASSPDPAKNIQYF

v_call: TRBV6-5
j_call: TRBJ2-1
cdr3_aa: CASSYPGLLGNEQFF

v_call: TRBV7-9
j_call: TRBJ2-1
cdr3_aa: CASSLSSEQFF

v_call: TRBV21-1
j_call: TRBJ2-7
cdr3_aa: CASTTGTSYEQYF

v_call: TRBV15
j_call: TRBJ2-5
cdr3_aa: CATSRVPRSRGGETQYF

v_call: TRBV29-1
j_call: TRBJ2-3
cdr3_aa: CSVEGTGDTDTQYF

v_call: TRBV20-1
j_call: TRBJ2-7
cdr3_aa: CSAPPAEYSYEQYF

v_call: TRBV6-2/TRBV6-3
j_call: TRBJ2-5
cdr3_aa: CASSEGTETQYF

v_call: TRBV20-1
j_call: TRBJ2-3
cdr3_aa: CSAGPPSTDTQYF

v_call: TRBV4-1
j_call: TRBJ2-7
cdr3_aa: CASSPGRTGRINEQYF

v_call: TRBV7-2
j_call: TRBJ2-7
cdr3_aa: CASSLSGRPGEQYF

v_call: TRBV5-1
j_call: TRBJ1-6
cdr3_aa: CASSPRAGVNSPLHF

v_call: TRBV7-9
j_call: TRBJ2-5
cdr3_aa: CASSLLAGGVLTQYF

v_call: TRBV7-2
j_call: TRBJ2-7
cdr3_aa: CASSYDEGPYYEQYF

v_call: TRBV29-1
j_call: TRBJ1-2
cdr3_aa: CSVRGNSDTRNYGYTF

v_call: TRBV25-1
j_call: TRBJ2-3
cdr3_aa: CASNGAGPRSDTQYF

v_call: TRBV14
j_call: TRBJ1-5
cdr3_aa: CASSAGGAFNQPQHF

v_call: TRBV3-1
j_call: TRBJ1-6
cdr3_aa: CASSQFRAGTGSPLHF

v_call: TRBV21-1
j_call: TRBJ1-2
cdr3_aa: CASSKDPRGYTF

v_call: TRBV20-1
j_call: TRBJ1-2
cdr3_aa: CSARSVPFTARYGYTF

v_call: TRBV19
j_call: TRBJ2-5
cdr3_aa: CASSPGLAGGSETQYF

v_call: TRBV7-8
j_call: TRBJ2-1
cdr3_aa: CASSLGGGRARVGPYNEQFF